The 13 T cell receptor beta chains presented below share a single source sample, sequenced in a study of blood T cell repertoires in COVID-19. Assay: immunoSEQ multiplex PCR; the TCRdb copy retains only in-frame clones and omits some. The data hold around 230,000 clones, with around nine tenths observed a single time. The sequenced sample was peripheral blood. Receptor source: a man aged 35 to 55 with acute or convalescent COVID-19.

The chain is built from TRBV24-1 and TRBJ2-2, with 13 bases lining up with TRBD2. V lost 1 base and J lost 3; bases outside the gene matches: 13. Germline CDR1 and CDR2: KGHDR and SFDVKD. There are 21 residues in the CDR3. CDR3 sequence: CATSDLEGRGLAGAYTGELFF. The CDR3 bases are TGTGCCACCAGTGATTTAGAGGGACGTGGACTAGCGGGGGCATACACCGGGGAGCTGTTTTTT.

The chain employs TRBV5-1 and TRBJ2-3; 11 bases align to TRBD2. J was trimmed by 2 bases and V by 4 bases; bases with no gene match: 6. Germline CDR1 SGHRS, CDR2 YFSETQ. The length of the CDR3 is 16 residues. CDR3 loop: CASSLRLAGTTDTQYF. In DNA form, the CDR3 reads TGCGCCAGCAGCCTAAGACTAGCGGGGACCACAGATACGCAGTATTTT.

This clone was counted a few times. The chain has TRBV7-2 and TRBJ1-4; D not certain. This CDR3 has 13 amino acids. Trimming removed 1 base at V and 8 bases at J, with 8 bases between. The V gene's germline CDR1 is SGHTA and CDR2 FQGNSA. The CDR3 sequence is CASSLEPREKLFF. The CDR3 DNA sequence: TGTGCCAGCAGCTTAGAGCCTAGGGAAAAACTGTTTTTT.

This rearrangement joins TRBV7-9 to TRBJ1-1, with D unresolved. This CDR3 has 16 residues. Germline V lookup: CDR1 SEHNR, CDR2 FQNEAQ (reference sequence). V gave up 0 bases and J gave up 1 base, with 12 bases separating them. As DNA, the CDR3 is TGTGCCAGCAGCTTAGCAGCCACTCCCCGGAACACTGAAGCTTTCTTT. Translation gives CASSLAATPRNTEAFF. The entire variable domain, with the rest obtained from reference TRBV7-9 and TRBJ1-1, is as follows: DTGVSQNPRHKITKRGQNVTFRCDPISEHNRLYWYRQTLGQGPEFLTYFQNEAQLEKSRLLSDRFSAERPKGSFSTLEIQRTEQGDSAMYLCASSLAATPRNTEAFFGQGTRLTVV.

The V gene is TRBV13, the J gene TRBJ2-1; TRBD2 agrees at 12 bases. Germline CDR1 PRHDT, CDR2 FYEKMQ (reference sequence). J was trimmed by 8 bases and V by 6 bases; bases with no gene match: 14. The CDR3 has 17 amino acids. CDR3 residues: CASSGPPTSGGRYEQFF. The CDR3 DNA is TGTGCCAGCAGTGGCCCCCCGACTAGCGGGGGCAGATATGAGCAGTTCTTC.

Worth noting for this clone: No DNA is shown, since the ends of the CDR3 on it are uncertain; the CDR3 is the one TCRdb lists. The V and J genes are TRBV7-2 and TRBJ2-7; the DNA was not used to check the table's D call, TRBD2. Looked up from germline, CDR1 is SGHTA and CDR2 is FQGNSA. The CDR3 is 14 residues long, ends included. The CDR3 here is CASSFGEGPYEQYF.

The chain recombines TRBV28 with TRBJ2-3, with a weak D call TRBD1 (5 bases). The CDR3 spans 15 residues. V lost 5 bases, J lost 0 bases, and 12 bases lay in between. Germline V gene lookup returns CDR1 MDHEN and CDR2 SYDVKM. The CDR3 sequence is CASSQRGSSTDTQYF. For the CDR3, the DNA is TGTGCCAGCAGTCAAAGGGGCTCTAGCACAGATACGCAGTATTTT.

This chain joins TRBV28 and TRBJ1-1; TRBD1 agrees at 7 bases. The CDR3 has 16 amino acids. CDR1 is MDHEN, CDR2 SYDVKM, per germline. Trimming cost V 3 bases and J 5 bases; bases outside gene matches: 12. CDR3: CASSFYRGTFGTEAFF. The CDR3 DNA is TGTGCCAGCAGTTTTTACAGGGGTACCTTCGGGACTGAAGCTTTCTTT.

This sequence joins TRBV28 and TRBJ1-5, with 7 bases identical to TRBD1. The CDR3 is 15 amino acids. The germline V gene has CDR1 MDHEN and CDR2 SYDVKM. V gave up 2 bases and J gave up 0 bases; unmatched junction bases: 1. The CDR3 nucleotides read TGTGCCAGCAGTTTAAGACAGGGTAGCAATCAGCCCCAGCATTTT. Encoded protein: CASSLRQGSNQPQHF.

The rearrangement uses TRBV5-8 and TRBJ1-5, with D unclear. Trimming cost V 5 bases and J 12 bases, with 9 bases left between them. Germline CDR1 is SGHTS and CDR2 is YDEGEE. There are 10 residues in the CDR3. CDR3 in DNA: TGTGCCAGCAGGCGCGAGGGCCAGCATTTT. Translated, it gives CASRREGQHF.

The V and J genes are TRBV6-5 and TRBJ1-5; no definite D call. Germline loops: CDR1 MNHEY, CDR2 SVGAGI. This CDR3 is built from 13 residues. CDR3 sequence (DNA): TGTGCGACGACACCGCCGGGAAATCAGCCCCAGCATTTT. Amino acids: CATTPPGNQPQHF.

The chain carries TRBV19 and TRBJ1-2; D is uncertain. The CDR3 has 16 amino acids. V shed 0 bases and J shed 0 bases, with 11 bases lying between them. From germline, CDR1 is LNHDA and CDR2 SQIVND (reference sequence). The CDR3 here is CASSIDSQITNYGYTF. In DNA, the CDR3 is TGTGCCAGTAGTATAGATTCACAGATTACTAACTATGGCTACACCTTC. The full variable domain, rest sourced from reference TRBV19 and TRBJ1-2, is DGGITQSPKYLFRKEGQNVTLSCEQNLNHDAMYWYRQDPGQGLRLIYYSQIVNDFQKGDIAEGYSVSREKKESFPLTVTSAQKNPTAFYLCASSIDSQITNYGYTFGSGTRLTVV.

The chain carries TRBV6-5 and TRBJ2-5; TRBD2 aligns across 12 bases. In germline, CDR1 is MNHEY, CDR2 SVGAGI. This CDR3 is 15 amino acids long. Trimming at V came to 8 bases and at J to 6 bases, leaving 10 bases not matched to a gene. This CDR3 is CASCRGTSGYKTQYF. The CDR3 DNA follows: TGTGCCAGCTGCCGAGGGACTAGCGGGTATAAGACCCAGTACTTC.